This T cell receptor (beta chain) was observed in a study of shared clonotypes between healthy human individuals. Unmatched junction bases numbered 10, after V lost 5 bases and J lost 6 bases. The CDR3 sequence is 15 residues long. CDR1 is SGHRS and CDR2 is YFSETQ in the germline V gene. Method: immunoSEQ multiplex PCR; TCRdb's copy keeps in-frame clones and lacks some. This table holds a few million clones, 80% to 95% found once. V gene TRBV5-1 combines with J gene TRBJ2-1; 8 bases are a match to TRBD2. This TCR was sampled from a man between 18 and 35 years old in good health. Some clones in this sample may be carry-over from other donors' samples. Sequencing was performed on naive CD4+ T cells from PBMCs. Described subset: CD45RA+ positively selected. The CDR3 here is CASSPEREILNEQFF. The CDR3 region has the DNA TGCGCCAGCAGTCCCGAGCGGGAGATTCTCAATGAGCAGTTCTTC.